This T cell receptor beta chain was identified during a study of shared clonotypes between healthy human individuals. The wider study: For every donor, three CD4 naive, three CD4 memory, two CD8 naive and one CD8 memory plates were used.

Whole-study results and caveats: Roughly 5% was the fraction of naive CD4 clonotypes found shared across a few donors. In contrast to clonotypes shared by all four donors, non-shared clonotypes had lower generation probabilities.

To note about this clone: Its cognate antigen is unknown.

Naive-designated CD8 cells lacked CD45RO, were positively enriched for CCR7, and omitted terminally differentiated effector memory CD45RA+ cells. Under the authors' procedure: Filtering differed because ImmunoSEQ produced junction-only sequences that carried no quality scores. The data were produced by immunoSEQ multiplex PCR, yet TCRdb's version contains in-frame clones alone and is incomplete. The D gene and trimming were derived from the DNA, and the V and J assignments and clone size from that table. This sample has over 2,000,000 clones, with 85% to 95% found just once. This TCR was sampled from a man aged 18 to 29 in good health. Some clones in this sample may be carry-over from other donors' samples. Sequences were obtained from naive CD8+ T cells from PBMCs.

The CDR3 loop is CAISGGLAGPELNTGELFF. The CDR3, as DNA: TGTGCCATCAGCGGAGGACTAGCGGGGCCCGAACTGAACACCGGGGAGCTGTTTTTT. The chain uses TRBV10-3 and TRBJ2-2; TRBD2 aligns across 12 bases. The CDR3 extends over 19 amino acids. The V segment lost 6 bases and the J segment 1 base; nucleotides outside the gene matches: 12. Germline-derived CDR1 and CDR2 are ENHRY and SYGVKD.